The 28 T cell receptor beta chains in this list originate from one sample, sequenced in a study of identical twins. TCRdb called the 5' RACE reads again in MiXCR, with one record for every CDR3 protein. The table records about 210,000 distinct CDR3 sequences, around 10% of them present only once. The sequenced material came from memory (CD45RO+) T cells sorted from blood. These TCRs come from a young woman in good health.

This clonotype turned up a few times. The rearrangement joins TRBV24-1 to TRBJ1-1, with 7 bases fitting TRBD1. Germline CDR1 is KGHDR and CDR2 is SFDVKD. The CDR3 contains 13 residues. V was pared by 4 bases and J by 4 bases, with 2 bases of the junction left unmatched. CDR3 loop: CATSESGGTEAFF. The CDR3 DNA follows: TGTGCCACCAGTGAGTCAGGGGGCACTGAAGCTTTCTTT.

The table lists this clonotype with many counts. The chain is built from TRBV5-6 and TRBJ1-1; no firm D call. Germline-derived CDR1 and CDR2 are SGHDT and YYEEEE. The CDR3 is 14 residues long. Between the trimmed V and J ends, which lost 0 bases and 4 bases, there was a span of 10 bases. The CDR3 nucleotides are TGTGCCAGCAGCTTGGTGCCGCACGGCACTGAAGCTTTCTTT. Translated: CASSLVPHGTEAFF.

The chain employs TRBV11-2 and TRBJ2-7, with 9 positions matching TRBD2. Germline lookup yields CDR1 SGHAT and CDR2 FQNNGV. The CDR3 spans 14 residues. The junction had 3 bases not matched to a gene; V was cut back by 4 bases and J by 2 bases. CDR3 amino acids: CASSSRTSAYEQYF. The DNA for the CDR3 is TGTGCCAGCAGCTCCCGGACTAGCGCCTACGAGCAGTACTTC.

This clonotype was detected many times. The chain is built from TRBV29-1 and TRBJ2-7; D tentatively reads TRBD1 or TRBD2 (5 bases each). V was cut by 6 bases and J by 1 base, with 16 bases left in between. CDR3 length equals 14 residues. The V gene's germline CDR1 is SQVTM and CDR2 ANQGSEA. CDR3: CSVSRDERSYEQYF. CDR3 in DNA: TGCAGCGTCTCCCGGGACGAGAGATCCTACGAGCAGTACTTC.

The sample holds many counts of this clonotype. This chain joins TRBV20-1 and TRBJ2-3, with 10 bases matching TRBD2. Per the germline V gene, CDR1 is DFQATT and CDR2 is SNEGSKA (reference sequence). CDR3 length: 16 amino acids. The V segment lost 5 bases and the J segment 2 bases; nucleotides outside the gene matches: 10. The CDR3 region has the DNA TGCAGTGCTGTCGCACGCGGGACTAGCGTCACAGATACGCAGTATTTT. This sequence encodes CSAVARGTSVTDTQYF.

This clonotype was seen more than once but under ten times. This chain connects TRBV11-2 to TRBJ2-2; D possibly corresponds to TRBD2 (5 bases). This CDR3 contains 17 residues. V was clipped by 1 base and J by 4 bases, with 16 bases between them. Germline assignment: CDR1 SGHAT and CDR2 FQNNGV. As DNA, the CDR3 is TGTGCCAGCAGCTTAGGCCCTACCAGAGGGTTCACCGGGGAGCTGTTTTTT. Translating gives CASSLGPTRGFTGELFF. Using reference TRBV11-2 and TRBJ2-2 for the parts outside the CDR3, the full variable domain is EAGVAQSPRYKIIEKRQSVAFWCNPISGHATLYWYQQILGQGPKLLIQFQNNGVVDDSQLPKDRFSAERLKGVDSTLKIQPAKLEDSAVYLCASSLGPTRGFTGELFFGEGSRLTVL.

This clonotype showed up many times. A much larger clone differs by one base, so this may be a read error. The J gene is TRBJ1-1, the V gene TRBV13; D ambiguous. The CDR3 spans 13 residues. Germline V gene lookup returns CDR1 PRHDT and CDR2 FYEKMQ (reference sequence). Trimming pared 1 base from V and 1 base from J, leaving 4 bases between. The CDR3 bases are TGTGCCAGCAGCTTAGAGGAGAACACTGAAGCTTTCTTT. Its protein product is CASSLEENTEAFF.

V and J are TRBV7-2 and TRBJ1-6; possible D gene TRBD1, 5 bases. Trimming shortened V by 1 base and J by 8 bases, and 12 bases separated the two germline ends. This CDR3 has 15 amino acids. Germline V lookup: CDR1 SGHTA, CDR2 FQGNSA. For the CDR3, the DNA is TGTGCCAGCAGCTTAGGGGCCGGGGGGGATTCACCCCTCCACTTT. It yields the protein CASSLGAGGDSPLHF.

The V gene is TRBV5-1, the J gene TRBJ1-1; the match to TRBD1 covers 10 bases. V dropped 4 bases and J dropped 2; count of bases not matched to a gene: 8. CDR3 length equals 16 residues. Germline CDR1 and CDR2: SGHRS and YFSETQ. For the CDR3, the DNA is TGCGCCAGCAGCCGGGACAGGGGACCCCTAAACACTGAAGCTTTCTTT. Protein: CASSRDRGPLNTEAFF.

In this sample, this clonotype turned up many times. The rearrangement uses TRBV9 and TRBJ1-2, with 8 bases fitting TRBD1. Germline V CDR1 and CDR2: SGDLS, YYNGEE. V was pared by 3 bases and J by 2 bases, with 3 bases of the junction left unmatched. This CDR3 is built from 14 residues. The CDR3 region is CASSADRGNYGYTF. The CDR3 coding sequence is TGTGCCAGCAGCGCTGACAGGGGAAACTATGGCTACACCTTC.

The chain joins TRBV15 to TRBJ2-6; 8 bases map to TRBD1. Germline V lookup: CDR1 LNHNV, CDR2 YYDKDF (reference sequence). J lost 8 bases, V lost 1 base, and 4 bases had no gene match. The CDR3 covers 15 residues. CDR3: CATSRGGQVTNVLTF. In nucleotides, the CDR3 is TGTGCCACCAGCAGAGGGGGACAGGTGACCAACGTCCTGACTTTC.

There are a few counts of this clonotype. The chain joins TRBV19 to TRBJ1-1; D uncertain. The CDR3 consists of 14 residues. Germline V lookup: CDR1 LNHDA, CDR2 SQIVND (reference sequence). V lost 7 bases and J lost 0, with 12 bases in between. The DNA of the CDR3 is TGTGCCAGTACCCCGACCGCCGTGAACACTGAAGCTTTCTTT. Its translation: CASTPTAVNTEAFF.

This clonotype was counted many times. The CDR3 spells CAGLDSLFSGANVLTF. For the CDR3, the DNA is TGTGCCGGACTGGACAGTTTGTTCTCTGGGGCCAACGTCCTGACTTTC. This chain uses TRBV7-8 with TRBJ2-6; perhaps TRBD1 as D (6 bases). Germline V gene lookup returns CDR1 SGHVS and CDR2 FQNEAQ. The ends were cut back, 11 bases at V and 0 bases at J, with 17 bases in the middle. The CDR3 is 16 residues long.

CDR3 bases: TGCGCCAGCAGCCGGGGACAGGGGAGCGGTGGCTACACCTTC. Residues: CASSRGQGSGGYTF. The rearrangement joins TRBV5-1 to TRBJ1-2, with 10 nucleotides matching TRBD1. Germline V gene sequence: CDR1 SGHRS, CDR2 YFSETQ. V lost 4 bases to trimming and J lost 7 bases; unmatched junction nucleotides: 7. The CDR3 totals 14 residues.

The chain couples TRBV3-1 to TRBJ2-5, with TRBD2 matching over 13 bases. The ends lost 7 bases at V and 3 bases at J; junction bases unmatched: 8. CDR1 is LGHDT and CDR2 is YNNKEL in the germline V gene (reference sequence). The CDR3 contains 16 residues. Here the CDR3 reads CASTSWTSGGKETQYF. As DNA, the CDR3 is TGTGCCAGCACCTCATGGACTAGCGGGGGTAAAGAGACCCAGTACTTC.

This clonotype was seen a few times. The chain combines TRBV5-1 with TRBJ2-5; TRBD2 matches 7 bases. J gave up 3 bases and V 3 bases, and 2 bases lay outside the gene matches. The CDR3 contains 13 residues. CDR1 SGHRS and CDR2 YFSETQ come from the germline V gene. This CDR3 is CASSWGGKETQYF. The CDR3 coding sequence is TGCGCCAGCAGCTGGGGAGGGAAAGAGACCCAGTACTTC.

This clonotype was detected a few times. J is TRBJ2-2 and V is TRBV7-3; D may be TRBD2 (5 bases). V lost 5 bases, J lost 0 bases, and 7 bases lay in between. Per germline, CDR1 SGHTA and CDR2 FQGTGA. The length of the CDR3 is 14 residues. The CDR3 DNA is TGTGCCAGCAGCCCGGGGACGAACACCGGGGAGCTGTTTTTT. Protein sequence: CASSPGTNTGELFF.

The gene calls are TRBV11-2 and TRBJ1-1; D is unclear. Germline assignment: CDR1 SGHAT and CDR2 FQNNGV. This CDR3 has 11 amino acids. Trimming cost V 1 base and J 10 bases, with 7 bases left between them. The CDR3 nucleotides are TGTGCCAGCAGCTTAGGGTCAAGAGCTTTCTTT. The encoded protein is CASSLGSRAFF.

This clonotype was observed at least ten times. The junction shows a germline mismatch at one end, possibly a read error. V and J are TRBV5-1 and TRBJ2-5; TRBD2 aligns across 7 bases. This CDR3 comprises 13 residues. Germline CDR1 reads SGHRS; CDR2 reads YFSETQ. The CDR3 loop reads CASSLGGQETQYF. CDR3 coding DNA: TGTGCCAGCAGCTTGGGAGGGCAAGAGACCCAGTACTTC.

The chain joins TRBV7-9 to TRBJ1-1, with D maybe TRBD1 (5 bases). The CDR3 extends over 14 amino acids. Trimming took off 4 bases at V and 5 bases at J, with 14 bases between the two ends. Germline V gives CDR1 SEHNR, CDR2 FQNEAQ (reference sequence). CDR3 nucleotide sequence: TGTGCCAGCAGCTGGGGACTGGTGTCGACTGAAGCTTTCTTT. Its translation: CASSWGLVSTEAFF.

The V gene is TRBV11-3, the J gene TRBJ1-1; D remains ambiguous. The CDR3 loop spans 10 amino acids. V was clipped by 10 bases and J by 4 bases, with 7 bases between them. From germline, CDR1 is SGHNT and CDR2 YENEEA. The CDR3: CAIRSTEAFF. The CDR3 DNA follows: TGTGCCATCAGAAGCACTGAAGCTTTCTTT.

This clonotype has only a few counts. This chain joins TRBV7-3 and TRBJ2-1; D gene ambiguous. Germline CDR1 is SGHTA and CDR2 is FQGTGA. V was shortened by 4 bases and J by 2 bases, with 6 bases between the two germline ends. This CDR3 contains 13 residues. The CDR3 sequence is CASSSDTYNEQFF. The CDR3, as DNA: TGTGCCAGCAGCTCCGACACCTACAATGAGCAGTTCTTC.

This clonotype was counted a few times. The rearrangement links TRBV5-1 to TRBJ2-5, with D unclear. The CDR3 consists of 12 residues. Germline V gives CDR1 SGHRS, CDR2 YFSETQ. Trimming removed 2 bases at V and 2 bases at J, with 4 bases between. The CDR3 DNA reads TGCGCCAGCAGCTTACGACAAGAGACCCAGTACTTC. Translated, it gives CASSLRQETQYF.

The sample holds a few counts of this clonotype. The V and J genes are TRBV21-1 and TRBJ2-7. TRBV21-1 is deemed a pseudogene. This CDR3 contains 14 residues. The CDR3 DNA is TGTGCCAGCAGCAAAGAAACAGATTTCTACGAGCAGTACTTC. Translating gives CASSKETDFYEQYF.

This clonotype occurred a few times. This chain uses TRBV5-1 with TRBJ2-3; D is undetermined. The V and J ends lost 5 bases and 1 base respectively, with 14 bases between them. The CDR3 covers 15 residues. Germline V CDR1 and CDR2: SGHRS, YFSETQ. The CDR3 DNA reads TGCGCCAGCAGTCCCTTGGGGTTGCGCACAGATACGCAGTATTTT. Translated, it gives CASSPLGLRTDTQYF.

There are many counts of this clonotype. The CDR3 is CASSQGGRLAGVETQYF. The CDR3 bases are TGTGCCAGCAGCCAAGGGGGCCGACTAGCGGGAGTAGAGACCCAGTACTTC. The chain employs TRBV3-1 and TRBJ2-5; 12 positions agree with TRBD2. J lost 4 bases, V lost 1 base, and 7 bases had no gene match. Germline-derived CDR1 and CDR2 are LGHDT and YNNKEL (reference sequence). The CDR3 consists of 17 residues.

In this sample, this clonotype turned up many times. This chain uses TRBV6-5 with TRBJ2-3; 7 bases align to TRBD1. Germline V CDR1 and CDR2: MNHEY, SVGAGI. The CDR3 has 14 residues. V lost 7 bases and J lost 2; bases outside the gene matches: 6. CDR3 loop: CASNSGQLTDTQYF. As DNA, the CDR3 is TGTGCCAGCAATTCGGGACAGCTCACAGATACGCAGTATTTT.

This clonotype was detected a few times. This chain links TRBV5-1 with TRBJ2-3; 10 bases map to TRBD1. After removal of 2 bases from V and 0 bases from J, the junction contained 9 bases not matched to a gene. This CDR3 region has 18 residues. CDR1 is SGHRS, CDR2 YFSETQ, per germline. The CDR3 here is CASSLTGTGARSTDTQYF. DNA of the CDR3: TGCGCCAGCAGCTTAACCGGGACAGGGGCCCGTAGCACAGATACGCAGTATTTT.